Below, 32 T cell receptor beta chains from the same sample are listed, as sequenced in a study of molecular identifiers for immune sequencing clone quantification. TCRdb independently ran MiXCR on the PCR reads; one entry per CDR3 protein. The sample contains about 510,000 distinct CDR3 sequences, roughly a fifth of which appear only once. Sample: naive CD8+ T cells from blood, with Jurkat cell RNA spiked in. The subset denotes: FACS-sorted CD8+CD4-CCR7+CD45RA+ naive T cells. These receptor sequences come from a human donor in good health. Some libraries in this study had Jurkat cell RNA spiked in.

In this sample, this clonotype turned up many times. The chain employs TRBV29-1 and TRBJ2-2, with 7 positions matching TRBD2. Per germline, CDR1 SQVTM and CDR2 ANQGSEA. The CDR3 covers 15 residues. V was pared by 2 bases and J by 1 base, with 4 bases of the junction left unmatched. Here the CDR3 DNA reads TGCAGCGTTGAACCCCTAGCGGAGAACACCGGGGAGCTGTTTTTT. Translated: CSVEPLAENTGELFF.

This clonotype was recorded at least ten times. The rearrangement joins TRBV5-5 to TRBJ1-6; D is unresolved. Germline CDR1 reads SGHKS; CDR2 reads YYEKEE (reference sequence). The CDR3 sequence is 17 residues long. V was cut by 1 base and J by 0 bases, with 11 bases left in between. The CDR3 region has the DNA TGTGCCAGCAGCTTGTCAGGTCCTAGCTCCTATAATTCACCCCTCCACTTT. It is translated as CASSLSGPSSYNSPLHF.

This clonotype was recorded many times. The chain recombines TRBV6-5 with TRBJ2-1; 15 bases fit TRBD2. This CDR3 is 16 amino acids long. The germline V gene encodes CDR1 MNHEY and CDR2 SVGAGI. The trim removed 3 bases at V and 8 bases at J, leaving 5 bases unmatched. The CDR3, as DNA: TGTGCCAGCAGTTATCGGACTAGCGGGGGGGCCGATGAGCAGTTCTTC. Amino acids: CASSYRTSGGADEQFF.

This clonotype was counted once. Given a much more abundant clone one base away, this may be a read error. The V call is TRBV4-3, the J call TRBJ1-1; 7 nucleotides agree with TRBD1. In germline, CDR1 is LGHNA, CDR2 YSLEER. The CDR3 extends over 16 amino acids. CDR3 nucleotides: TGCGCCAGCTGCCAAGTGAAGGGGGCGGCGGACACTGAAGCTTTCTTT. As protein: CASCQVKGAADTEAFF.

This clonotype was picked up a small number of times. J is TRBJ2-3 and V is TRBV30; 9 positions match TRBD2. Trimming at V came to 7 bases and at J to 6 bases, leaving 8 bases not matched to a gene. CDR3 length equals 13 residues. CDR1 is GTSNPN and CDR2 is SVGIG in the germline V gene (reference sequence). The DNA for the CDR3 is TGTGCCTTCGGCGGGGGGGCTGCGGATACGCAGTATTTT. Its protein is CAFGGGAADTQYF.

Remarks on this clonotype: Compared with germline, one end of the junction differs, possibly owing to a read error. The chain is built from TRBV13 and TRBJ2-3; D is unresolved. In germline, CDR1 is PRHDT, CDR2 FYEKMQ (reference sequence). The CDR3 totals 13 residues. The chain's CDR3 is CACSLGNADTQYF. Written as DNA, the CDR3 is TGTGCCTGCAGCTTAGGCAACGCAGATACGCAGTATTTT.

The genes are TRBV5-5 and TRBJ1-1; D is unclear. The CDR3 totals 11 residues. V lost 5 bases, J lost 6 bases, and 8 bases lay in between. Germline V gives CDR1 SGHKS, CDR2 YYEKEE (reference sequence). The CDR3, as DNA: TGTGCCAGCAGTTCCGACCCTGAAGCTTTCTTT. Translation gives CASSSDPEAFF.

This clonotype was found many times. The genes are TRBV28 and TRBJ2-5, with a weak D call TRBD1 (5 bases). Germline-derived CDR1 and CDR2 are MDHEN and SYDVKM. The V and J ends lost 5 bases and 0 bases respectively, with 10 bases between them. The CDR3 covers 14 residues. CDR3 protein: CASSIDRNQETQYF. Here the CDR3 DNA reads TGTGCCAGCAGTATCGACAGAAACCAAGAGACCCAGTACTTC.

The table lists this clonotype with a few counts. The chain joins TRBV4-1 to TRBJ2-1; 7 bases map to TRBD2. The V gene end was trimmed by 4 bases and the J gene end by 3 bases; junction bases not matched to a gene: 12. The V gene's germline CDR1 is MGHRA and CDR2 YSYEKL. The CDR3 contains 17 residues. This CDR3 is CASSPTTGGDNYNEQFF. The CDR3 DNA is TGCGCCAGCAGCCCCACGACGGGAGGAGACAACTACAATGAGCAGTTCTTC.

This clonotype has at least ten counts. This sequence joins TRBV20-1 and TRBJ2-3; 9 bases are shared with TRBD2. The CDR3 totals 17 residues. V shed 0 bases and J 4 bases; nucleotides not matched to a gene: 11. The V gene's germline CDR1 is DFQATT and CDR2 SNEGSKA (reference sequence). Here the CDR3 reads CSARDFKSGRRSDTQYF. The DNA for the CDR3 is TGCAGTGCTAGAGATTTTAAAAGCGGGAGGAGGTCAGATACGCAGTATTTT.

This clonotype was recorded a few times. This chain uses TRBV12-5 with TRBJ2-1; TRBD1 matches 8 bases. The junction had 2 bases not matched to a gene; V was cut back by 6 bases and J by 4 bases. The V gene's germline CDR1 is LGHNT and CDR2 FRNRAP. The CDR3 is made up of 13 amino acids. This chain's CDR3 is CASGDRGYNEQFF. In nucleotides, the CDR3 is TGTGCTAGTGGAGACAGGGGATACAATGAGCAGTTCTTC.

This sequence joins TRBV4-3 and TRBJ2-5; a possible D gene is TRBD1 (5 bases). Trimming stripped 0 bases from V and 2 bases from J, with 10 bases between. The CDR3 contains 15 residues. CDR1 and CDR2 from the germline V gene are LGHNA and YSLEER. CDR3 in amino acids: CASSQDIGAQETQYF. Written as DNA, the CDR3 is TGCGCCAGCAGCCAAGATATTGGGGCTCAAGAGACCCAGTACTTC.

The V and J genes are TRBV6-5 and TRBJ2-2; 7 bases fit TRBD2. The CDR3 spans 15 residues. The V gene's germline CDR1 is MNHEY and CDR2 SVGAGI. The V segment lost 4 bases and the J segment 5 bases; nucleotides outside the gene matches: 7. CDR3 sequence reads: CASSWFGGDTGELFF. The CDR3 DNA sequence: TGTGCCAGCAGTTGGTTTGGGGGGGATACCGGGGAGCTGTTTTTT.

The chain is built from TRBV6-6 and TRBJ2-3; D gene uncertain. CDR3 size: 15 residues. V was cut by 10 bases and J by 0 bases, with 17 bases left in between. Germline V lookup: CDR1 MNHNY, CDR2 SVGAGI (reference sequence). The chain's CDR3 is CAIQQTVLSTDTQYF. CDR3 nucleotides: TGTGCCATCCAACAGACTGTGCTGAGCACAGATACGCAGTATTTT.

The chain is built from TRBV6-2 or TRBV6-3 and TRBJ2-4; D perhaps matches TRBD1 (6 bases). Between the trimmed V and J ends, which lost 4 bases and 1 base, there was a span of 14 bases. The CDR3 has 16 residues. The germline gives CDR1 MNHEY, CDR2 SVGEGT. The DNA of the CDR3 is TGTGCCAGCAGTTCGCCAGGGGTAGCGGCCAAAAACATTCAGTACTTC. This sequence encodes CASSSPGVAAKNIQYF.

In this sample, this clonotype turned up many times. The chain carries TRBV4-3 and TRBJ1-5; TRBD1 might be the D (6 bases). V lost 0 bases to trimming and J lost 6 bases, with 12 bases between them. From germline, CDR1 is LGHNA and CDR2 YSLEER. The CDR3 is made up of 15 amino acids. Here the CDR3 reads CASSQDRGGGQPQHF. CDR3 bases: TGCGCCAGCAGCCAAGATCGAGGGGGAGGTCAGCCCCAGCATTTT.

The gene calls are TRBV4-3 and TRBJ2-1, with D possibly matching TRBD1 (5 bases). The CDR3 is made up of 16 amino acids. From germline, CDR1 is LGHNA and CDR2 YSLEER. V was shortened by 3 bases and J by 2 bases, with 14 bases between the two germline ends. The CDR3 DNA reads TGCGCCAGCAGCCAGAGCAGGGTTAGCACCTACAATGAGCAGTTCTTC. Residues: CASSQSRVSTYNEQFF.

This clonotype was detected only a few times. The chain combines TRBV12-3 or TRBV12-4 with TRBJ2-1; TRBD2 matches 12 bases. Trimming at V came to 6 bases and at J to 4 bases, leaving 13 bases not matched to a gene. CDR3 length equals 18 residues. The CDR3 bases are TGTGCCAGCAGGCCCGGGACTAGCGGGTTTGGGGTTTACAATGAGCAGTTCTTC. Its protein product is CASRPGTSGFGVYNEQFF.

The table lists this clonotype with many counts. The rearrangement uses TRBV5-1 and TRBJ2-3; D gene unclear. This CDR3 has 16 amino acids. The germline CDR1 and CDR2 sequences are SGHRS and YFSETQ. V was shortened by 1 base and J by 3 bases, with 15 bases between the two germline ends. CDR3 amino acids: CASSLRTYLVTDTQYF. CDR3 nucleotide sequence: TGCGCCAGCAGCTTGCGGACCTACCTCGTGACAGATACGCAGTATTTT.

This clonotype occurred many times. The rearrangement uses TRBV7-9 and TRBJ1-4; 7 nucleotides match TRBD1. The CDR3 totals 16 residues. The V and J ends lost 5 bases and 4 bases, in that order; junction bases with no gene match: 10. CDR1 and CDR2 (germline): SEHNR, FQNEAQ (reference sequence). In nucleotides, the CDR3 is TGTGCCAGCAGCGCCCGGGACAGCGATTATAATGAAAAACTGTTTTTT. Encoded protein: CASSARDSDYNEKLFF.

The V and J genes are TRBV5-1 and TRBJ1-1; possibly TRBD1 for D (6 bases). Trimming removed 0 bases from V and 4 bases from J, with 22 bases in between. CDR3 length equals 18 residues. Germline V gene lookup returns CDR1 SGHRS and CDR2 YFSETQ. The CDR3 spells CASSLGYPGTSVGTEAFF. DNA of the CDR3: TGCGCCAGCAGCTTGGGGTACCCAGGGACATCAGTCGGCACTGAAGCTTTCTTT.

This clonotype was detected many times. The chain is built from TRBV6-6 and TRBJ2-7, with D perhaps matching TRBD2 (5 bases). V lost 4 bases, J lost 0 bases, and 10 bases lay in between. The germline gives CDR1 MNHNY, CDR2 SVGAGI (reference sequence). CDR3 length: 14 amino acids. DNA for the CDR3: TGTGCCAGCAGTTGGACTGAAAGCTCCTACGAGCAGTACTTC. Its protein is CASSWTESSYEQYF.

For this clonotype: This clone may be a read error of a much larger clone one base away. The chain couples TRBV6-2 or TRBV6-3 to TRBJ2-3, with 7 bases matching TRBD1. This CDR3 has 15 amino acids. Trimming at V came to 7 bases and at J to 4 bases, leaving 11 bases not matched to a gene. Germline lookup yields CDR1 MNHEY and CDR2 SVGEGT. The CDR3 region is CASNLLGGSADTQYF. The DNA of the CDR3 is TGTGCCAGCAACCTCTTAGGGGGCAGCGCAGATACGCAGTATTTT.

V is TRBV7-6 and J is TRBJ2-5, with 7 nucleotides matching TRBD2. The CDR3 spans 13 residues. The V segment lost 6 bases and the J segment 5 bases; nucleotides outside the gene matches: 6. Germline V lookup: CDR1 SGHVS, CDR2 FNYEAQ. The CDR3 loop is CASRPAGSETQYF. CDR3 DNA sequence: TGTGCCAGCAGACCAGCGGGAAGCGAGACCCAGTACTTC.

This clonotype was seen only a few times. V and J are TRBV6-1 and TRBJ2-3; D is unresolved. The V gene's germline CDR1 is MNHNS and CDR2 SASEGT. Trimming removed 0 bases at V and 0 bases at J, with 10 bases between. The CDR3 is 16 residues long. The CDR3 loop is CASSEAGTSSTDTQYF. For the CDR3, the DNA is TGTGCCAGCAGTGAAGCTGGAACCAGTAGCACAGATACGCAGTATTTT.

The chain links TRBV24-1 to TRBJ2-1; 10 bases line up with TRBD2. After removal of 4 bases from V and 8 bases from J, the junction contained 4 bases not matched to a gene. The CDR3 length is 14 residues. Germline CDR1 is KGHDR and CDR2 is SFDVKD. CDR3 protein: CATSEGTSADEQFF. DNA of the CDR3: TGTGCCACCAGTGAGGGGACTAGCGCGGATGAGCAGTTCTTC.

The genes are TRBV12-3 or TRBV12-4 and TRBJ2-2; D may be TRBD2 (6 bases). The ends were cut back, 5 bases at V and 8 bases at J, with 21 bases in the middle. The CDR3 contains 16 residues. The CDR3 reads CASSSLVGRDWGELFF. The CDR3 nucleotides read TGTGCCAGCAGTAGCCTTGTAGGGCGGGACTGGGGGGAGCTGTTTTTT.

About this clonotype itself: A much larger clone lies a single base off, so this may be a read error. The chain uses TRBV27 and TRBJ2-5; 7 bases match TRBD1. Germline values: CDR1 MNHEY, CDR2 SMNVEV (reference sequence). The V gene end was trimmed by 5 bases and the J gene end by 4 bases; junction bases not matched to a gene: 13. The length of the CDR3 is 16 residues. In DNA, the CDR3 is TGTGCCAGCAGTCCTAGATCCGGGACAGACCGAGAGACCCAGTACTTC. As protein: CASSPRSGTDRETQYF.

With respect to this clonotype: A much larger clone lies one base from this, so it may be a read error. V and J are TRBV6-1 and TRBJ2-7; D tentatively fits TRBD1 or TRBD2 (5 bases each). This CDR3 contains 14 residues. Germline V gene lookup returns CDR1 MNHNS and CDR2 SASEGT. The CDR3, as DNA: TGTGCCGGCAGTGAAGATGTGGGGGCCTACGAGCAGTACTTC. This translates into CAGSEDVGAYEQYF.

CDR3 loop: CASSVDKLPGGGQYF. The CDR3 DNA reads TGTGCCAGCAGCGTTGATAAGCTTCCAGGGGGCGGCCAGTACTTC. The chain carries TRBV9 and TRBJ2-5, with 8 bases that match TRBD1. The V gene's germline CDR1 is SGDLS and CDR2 YYNGEE. V lost 2 bases and J lost 10; bases outside the gene matches: 13. The CDR3 extends over 15 amino acids.

As regards this clonotype: The junction departs from germline at one end; a sequencing error may be responsible. The V call is TRBV5-1, the J call TRBJ2-1, with 10 bases lining up with TRBD2. Germline V gives CDR1 SGHRS, CDR2 YFSETQ. CDR3 length: 15 residues. The CDR3 here is CASSEGLAAYNEQLF. Written as DNA, the CDR3 is TGCGCCAGCAGCGAAGGACTAGCGGCCTACAATGAGCAGCTCTTC.

The chain combines TRBV28 with TRBJ2-7; D is perhaps TRBD2 (5 bases). Trimming stripped 5 bases from V and 3 bases from J, with 11 bases between. Germline V CDR1 and CDR2: MDHEN, SYDVKM. This CDR3 contains 13 residues. CDR3 region: CASSHRGIYEQYF. DNA of the CDR3: TGTGCCAGCAGTCACCGGGGTATCTACGAGCAGTACTTC.